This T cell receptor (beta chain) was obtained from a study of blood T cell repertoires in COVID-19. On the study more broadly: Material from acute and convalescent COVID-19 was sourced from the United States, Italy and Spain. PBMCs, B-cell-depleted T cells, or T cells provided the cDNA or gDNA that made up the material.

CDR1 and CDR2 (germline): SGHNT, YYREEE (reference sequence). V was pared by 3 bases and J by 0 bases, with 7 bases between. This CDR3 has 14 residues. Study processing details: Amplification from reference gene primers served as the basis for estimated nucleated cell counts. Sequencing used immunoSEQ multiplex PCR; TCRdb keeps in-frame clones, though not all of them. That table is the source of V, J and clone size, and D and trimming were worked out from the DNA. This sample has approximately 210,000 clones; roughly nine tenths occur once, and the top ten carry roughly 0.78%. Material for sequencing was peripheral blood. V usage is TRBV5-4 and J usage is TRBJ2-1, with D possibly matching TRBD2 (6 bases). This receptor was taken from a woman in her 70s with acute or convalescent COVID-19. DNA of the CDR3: TGTGCCAGCAGCTGGCGGGACTCCTACAATGAGCAGTTCTTC. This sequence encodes CASSWRDSYNEQFF. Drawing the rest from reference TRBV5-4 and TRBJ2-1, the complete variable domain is ETGVTQSPTHLIKTRGQQVTLRCSSQSGHNTVSWYQQALGQGPQFIFQYYREEENGRGNFPPRFSGLQFPNYSSELNVNALELDDSALYLCASSWRDSYNEQFFGPGTRLTVL.